One sample yielded the 20 T cell receptor beta chains listed below, sequenced in a study of low-dose radiotherapy and immunotherapy resistance in tumors. Time point noted: before trial treatment. Alpha- and beta-chain coverage of first-strand cDNA came from TRAV- and TRBV-specific primers. For amplifying TCRs, the PCR ran for about 20 cycles with Phusion, which was used together with a constant-region primer and the adapter on the V primers. Via MiXCR, TCRdb re-called the reads, giving one row per CDR3 protein. Of fewer than 90,000 distinct CDR3 sequences listed, 15% to 20% were seen once; the top ten hold about 5.9%. Material: PBMCs, obtained before treatment. The origin of the receptors is a male donor with prostate cancer.

There are many counts of this clonotype. J is TRBJ2-1 and V is TRBV27, with unresolved D. Germline V gives CDR1 MNHEY, CDR2 SMNVEV (reference sequence). The V and J ends lost 7 bases and 3 bases respectively, with 7 bases between them. The length of the CDR3 is 12 residues. The CDR3, as DNA: TGTGCCAGCAAACAAGACTACAATGAGCAGTTCTTC. Translation gives CASKQDYNEQFF.

In this sample, this clonotype turned up many times. The genes are TRBV20-1 and TRBJ2-3; D may be TRBD2 (5 bases). The CDR3 loop spans 15 amino acids. Germline CDR1 and CDR2: DFQATT and SNEGSKA (reference sequence). V gave up 4 bases and J gave up 1 base, with 15 bases separating them. This CDR3 reads CSAKEDFTRTDTQYF. CDR3 in DNA: TGCAGTGCTAAGGAGGATTTCACTCGCACAGATACGCAGTATTTT.

The sample holds many counts of this clonotype. The chain carries TRBV7-8 and TRBJ2-7; D is unresolved. CDR1 and CDR2 from the germline V gene are SGHVS and FQNEAQ. The CDR3 covers 13 residues. Trimming removed 3 bases at V and 0 bases at J, with 6 bases between. The CDR3 sequence: CASSFSPSYEQYF. CDR3 bases: TGTGCCAGCAGCTTCTCGCCCTCCTACGAGCAGTACTTC.

The sample holds many counts of this clonotype. This sequence joins TRBV19 and TRBJ1-1; TRBD1 matches at 8 bases. This CDR3 has 15 residues. Germline CDR1 LNHDA, CDR2 SQIVND (reference sequence). J lost 4 bases, V lost 10 bases, and 14 bases had no gene match. The CDR3 reads CATRQKAGQGTEAFF. The CDR3 DNA follows: TGTGCCACTCGGCAGAAAGCTGGACAGGGCACTGAAGCTTTCTTT.

This clonotype was seen at least ten times. The rearrangement uses TRBV24-1 and TRBJ2-1; TRBD2 is a possible D gene (5 bases). This CDR3 spans 13 amino acids. The V gene's germline CDR1 is KGHDR and CDR2 SFDVKD. Trimming took off 7 bases at V and 7 bases at J, with 13 bases between the two ends. The CDR3 region has the DNA TGTGCCACCAGGAAGGAGGCCGCAAATGAGCAGTTCTTC. It specifies CATRKEAANEQFF.

This clonotype has at least ten counts. The V and J genes are TRBV30 and TRBJ1-6; unclear D gene. Germline V gene data show CDR1 as GTSNPN and CDR2 as SVGIG (reference sequence). The CDR3 runs 13 residues. V lost 2 bases, J lost 7 bases, and 9 bases lay in between. The CDR3 DNA reads as TGTGCCTGGAGTCAGACCGGCAATTCACCCCTCCACTTT. Translation: CAWSQTGNSPLHF.

This clonotype was found many times. V usage is TRBV6-2 or TRBV6-3 and J usage is TRBJ2-2; a weak D match, TRBD2 (6 bases). The CDR3 loop spans 16 amino acids. Germline V gene sequence: CDR1 MNHEY, CDR2 SVGEGT. V dropped 6 bases and J dropped 6 bases, with 20 bases sitting between them. The CDR3 spells CASRGAGLRDAGELFF. The CDR3 region has the DNA TGTGCCAGCAGAGGCGCGGGACTCCGGGATGCCGGGGAGCTGTTTTTT.

The V and J genes are TRBV5-1 and TRBJ2-3; TRBD1 aligns across 9 bases. The CDR3 runs 17 residues. Germline CDR1 is SGHRS and CDR2 is YFSETQ. V was clipped by 2 bases and J by 4 bases; unmatched bases: 11. CDR3 in amino acids: CASSFGTGGVGPDTQYF. The CDR3 coding sequence is TGCGCCAGCAGCTTCGGTACAGGGGGCGTCGGTCCAGATACGCAGTATTTT.

This clonotype was seen repeatedly, ten times or more. V and J are TRBV29-1 and TRBJ1-5; possible D gene TRBD1, 5 bases. CDR1 SQVTM and CDR2 ANQGSEA come from the germline V gene. This CDR3 region has 16 residues. V lost 6 bases and J lost 0, with 18 bases in between. The CDR3 DNA reads as TGCAGCGTCGTGCCGGGGGGGGTGAATAGCAATCAGCCCCAGCATTTT. It is translated as CSVVPGGVNSNQPQHF.

Many counts were recorded for this clonotype. V usage is TRBV18 and J usage is TRBJ1-6; D is undetermined. V was cut by 4 bases and J by 4 bases, with 5 bases left in between. Per the germline V gene, CDR1 is KGHSH and CDR2 is LQKENI. CDR3 length equals 13 residues. The CDR3 DNA reads TGTGCCAGCTCACAGGGATATAATTCACCCCTCCACTTT. Translating gives CASSQGYNSPLHF.

This clonotype was seen at least ten times. The chain joins TRBV12-3 or TRBV12-4 to TRBJ2-3, with D hard to call. V was clipped by 4 bases and J by 0 bases, with 11 bases between them. This CDR3 region has 15 residues. Here the CDR3 DNA reads TGTGCCAGCAGTTCCCAACTGTCGAGCACAGATACGCAGTATTTT. It is translated as CASSSQLSSTDTQYF.

This clonotype was detected only a few times. The chain carries TRBV4-2 and TRBJ1-2; perhaps TRBD1 as D (5 bases). The CDR3 runs 14 residues. The germline V gene has CDR1 LGHNA and CDR2 YNFKEQ. V was trimmed by 1 base and J by 8 bases, leaving 14 bases between them. CDR3 nucleotide sequence: TGTGCCAGCAGCCAAGCGGTAGGGGCCTACGGCTACACCTTC. This gives the protein CASSQAVGAYGYTF.

As concerns this clonotype: This sequence is one base from a far larger clone and is likely a read error. Written as DNA, the CDR3 is TGTGCCATCAGGTCCCTACTCGGGGATGGTGAGCAGTACTTC. This sequence encodes CAIRSLLGDGEQYF. The gene calls are TRBV10-3 and TRBJ2-4; tentatively, D is TRBD2 (5 bases). Trimming took off 6 bases at V and 13 bases at J, with 22 bases between the two ends. Germline V gives CDR1 ENHRY, CDR2 SYGVKD. The CDR3 has 14 residues.

This clonotype has at least ten counts. The genes are TRBV5-1 and TRBJ1-1, with 8 bases that match TRBD1. Trimming at V came to 5 bases and at J to 3 bases, leaving 6 bases not matched to a gene. The germline CDR1 and CDR2 sequences are SGHRS and YFSETQ. This CDR3 has 14 residues. The CDR3 sequence: CASSQRTGYTEAFF. The CDR3 coding sequence is TGCGCCAGCAGTCAGCGGACAGGGTACACTGAAGCTTTCTTT.

This clonotype has ten or more counts. V usage is TRBV20-1 and J usage is TRBJ1-2; no reliable D call. Germline CDR1 is DFQATT and CDR2 is SNEGSKA (reference sequence). CDR3 length: 10 residues. V was pared by 6 bases and J by 5 bases, with 7 bases between. CDR3 bases: TGCAGTGCCGAAGTTTATGGCTACACCTTC. Translation: CSAEVYGYTF.

Ten or more counts support this clonotype. The chain has TRBV18 and TRBJ2-7; D possibly corresponds to TRBD2 (5 bases). Trimming cost V 3 bases and J 0 bases, with 27 bases left between them. The CDR3 has 20 residues. Per the germline V gene, CDR1 is KGHSH and CDR2 is LQKENI. As DNA, the CDR3 is TGTGCCAGCTCACCCGCAATCGGAGAACACCCGGGATTGAGCTCCTACGAGCAGTACTTC. This translates into CASSPAIGEHPGLSSYEQYF.

In this sample, this clonotype turned up many times. CDR3 bases: TGCAGCGTTTTGTCGGGCGGGGGCTACAATGAGCAGTTCTTC. It yields the protein CSVLSGGGYNEQFF. The V gene is TRBV29-1, the J gene TRBJ2-1; the match to TRBD2 covers 7 bases. This CDR3 is built from 14 residues. J was trimmed by 3 bases and V by 5 bases; bases with no gene match: 7. Per the germline V gene, CDR1 is SQVTM and CDR2 is ANQGSEA.

As for this clonotype: This probably arose from a read error, given a far larger clone one base away. J is TRBJ2-1 and V is TRBV4-3; D unresolved. CDR1 and CDR2 (germline): LGHNA, YSLEER. V lost 1 base to trimming and J lost 10 bases, with 20 bases between them. The CDR3 is 16 amino acids. CDR3 DNA sequence: TGCGCCAGCAGCCAAGGTCCGCAGCGATACTTTTACGAGCAGTTCTTC. Amino acids: CASSQGPQRYFYEQFF.

The table lists this clonotype with many counts. V is TRBV29-1 and J is TRBJ2-3, with D possibly matching TRBD1 (5 bases). Trimming left V 6 bases short and J 7 bases short, with 11 bases between. This CDR3 is built from 11 residues. Per the germline V gene, CDR1 is SQVTM and CDR2 is ANQGSEA. The DNA for the CDR3 is TGCAGCGTCAGGGTTTCCAATACGCAGTATTTT. Its protein product is CSVRVSNTQYF.

This clonotype occurred many times. This sequence joins TRBV15 and TRBJ1-1; the match to TRBD1 covers 11 bases. The CDR3 consists of 15 residues. Germline V gene data show CDR1 as LNHNV and CDR2 as YYDKDF (reference sequence). J gave up 4 bases and V 4 bases, and 5 bases lay outside the gene matches. CDR3 bases: TGTGCCACCAGCACACCGGGACAGGGGGTCACTGAAGCTTTCTTT. This gives the protein CATSTPGQGVTEAFF.